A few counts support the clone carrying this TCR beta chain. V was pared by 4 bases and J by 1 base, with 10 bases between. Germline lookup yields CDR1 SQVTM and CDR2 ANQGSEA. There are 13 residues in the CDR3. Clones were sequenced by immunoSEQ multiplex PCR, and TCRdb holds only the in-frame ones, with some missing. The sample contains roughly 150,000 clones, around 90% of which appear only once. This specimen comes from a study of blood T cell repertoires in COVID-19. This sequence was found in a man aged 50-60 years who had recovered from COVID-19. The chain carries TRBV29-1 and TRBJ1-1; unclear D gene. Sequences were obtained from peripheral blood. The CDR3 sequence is CSVATNTNTEAFF. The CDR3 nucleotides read TGCAGCGTTGCAACTAACACGAACACTGAAGCTTTCTTT.